These 4 T cell receptor beta chains share one sample of origin, sequenced in a study of blood T cells in healthy people across ages. Alongside a J-beta primer mix, a sample-barcoded 5' primer served in a second PCR lasting 7 to 11 cycles. TCRdb processed the 5' RACE reads anew with MiXCR; each CDR3 protein has one entry. The sample contains 750,000 or so distinct CDR3 sequences, 25% of which appear only once. The data also belong to a second study, concerning T cells of mothers and their children.

Sequencing was done on a sample of blood. These receptors originate from a boy aged 5-17 years in good health.

This clonotype came up once. The chain couples TRBV27 to TRBJ1-2; D is unclear. The CDR3 runs to 13 residues. Germline V CDR1 and CDR2: MNHEY, SMNVEV (reference sequence). The V end was cut by 6 bases, the J end by 7 bases, with 15 bases between. DNA of the CDR3: TGTGCCAGCAGCCCAATAGGCTTTCCTGGCTACACCTTC. It codes for CASSPIGFPGYTF.

This chain connects TRBV7-9 to TRBJ1-4; no clear D. The CDR3 spans 12 residues. Deletions cut 8 bases from V and 6 bases from J, with 10 bases between. The V gene's germline CDR1 is SEHNR and CDR2 FQNEAQ (reference sequence). The CDR3 DNA sequence: TGTGCCAGCGACCGAGGTGATGAAAAACTGTTTTTT. Amino acids: CASDRGDEKLFF.

The chain employs TRBV4-3 and TRBJ2-3; TRBD2 matches 9 bases. The CDR3 has 16 amino acids. In germline, CDR1 is LGHNA, CDR2 YSLEER. The J segment lost 4 bases and the V segment lost 0 bases, leaving 5 bases of the junction unmatched. CDR3 protein: CASSQDGIAGADTQYF. DNA for the CDR3: TGCGCCAGCAGCCAAGATGGAATAGCGGGGGCAGATACGCAGTATTTT.

The sample holds a few counts of this clonotype. This rearrangement joins TRBV12-3 or TRBV12-4 to TRBJ2-7; the D is unclear. V was trimmed by 4 bases and J by 2 bases, leaving 12 bases between them. The CDR3 contains 14 residues. The CDR3 DNA follows: TGTGCCAGCAGTTCTCCCACAGACACCTACGAGCAGTACTTC. As protein: CASSSPTDTYEQYF.